The rows below give T cell receptor beta chains drawn from one sample of a study of cytomegalovirus exposure and HLA in healthy donors. Measured with immunoSEQ multiplex PCR; TCRdb has only the in-frame clones, and not every one. The table shows about 53,000 clones, with roughly nine tenths occurring only once. Sequencing was performed on PBMCs. Receptors originate from a man between 18 and 29 years old in good health and CMV-seronegative. Each CDR3 is given with its conserved first and last residue. D genes are given only for firm matches. Expanded clones are given a class, and other clones once, few, many or no size at all.

13	TRBJ1-1	.	.	TRBV25-1	TGTGCCAGCAGTGAATGGAGCAACACTGAAGCTTTCTTT	CASSEWSNTEAFF
14	TRBJ2-7	TRBD2	.	TRBV6-5	TGTGCCAGCAGTCGGACTAGCGGAATCTACGAGCAGTACTTC	CASSRTSGIYEQYF
16	TRBJ2-1	TRBD2	.	TRBV9	TGTGCCAGCAGCGTAGTCCCCCTAGCGGGAGAAAATGAGCAGTTCTTC	CASSVVPLAGENEQFF
12	TRBJ1-1	TRBD1	.	TRBV5-1	TGCGCCAGCAGCACAGGGACAGAAGGGGCTTTCTTT	CASSTGTEGAFF
15	TRBJ2-2	.	.	TRBV10-1	TGCGCCAGCAGTACGGCGGTTCCGAACACCGGGGAGCTGTTTTTT	CASSTAVPNTGELFF
18	TRBJ2-1	TRBD2	.	TRBV14	TGTGCCAGCAGCAGAGGACTAGCGGGAGGTAGCTCCTACAATGAGCAGTTCTTC	CASSRGLAGGSSYNEQFF
16	TRBJ1-4	TRBD1	.	TRBV5-1	TGCGCCAGCAGCGCGGGACAGGGAGCAACTAATGAAAAACTGTTTTTT	CASSAGQGATNEKLFF
12	TRBJ2-1	.	.	TRBV15	TGTGCCACCGCTAGCAGAAACAATGAGCAGTTCTTC	CATASRNNEQFF
12	TRBJ2-1	.	.	TRBV19	TGTGCCAGTAGTATGTCCGGGAGCATCAAGTTCTTC	CASSMSGSIKFF
16	TRBJ2-3	TRBD2	.	TRBV27	TGTGCCAGCAGTCGCCAGCTAGCGGCGGGCACAGATACGCAGTATTTT	CASSRQLAAGTDTQYF
17	TRBJ2-7	TRBD2	.	TRBV6-1	TGTGCCAGCAGTGAAGGGCGGCTAGCGGGAGTAGAGGACGAGCAGTACTTC	CASSEGRLAGVEDEQYF
15	TRBJ2-5	TRBD2	.	TRBV7-2	TGTGCCAGCACCCCAGGGACTACACTACAAGAGACCCAGTACTTC	CASTPGTTLQETQYF
17	TRBJ2-1	.	.	TRBV29-1	TGCAGCGTTGATCGACCCAGGGGCGCTTTCCCAATGAATGAGCAGTTCTTC	CSVDRPRGAFPMNEQFF
15	TRBJ1-1	.	.	TRBV6-1	TGTGCCTCCCGCGCGAGGGGGGGCCAGAACACTGAAGCTTTCTTT	CASRARGGQNTEAFF
14	TRBJ2-5	.	.	TRBV28	TGTGCCAGCAGTCAACCGGGGAACCAAGAGACCCAGTACTTC	CASSQPGNQETQYF
11	TRBJ2-1	TRBD2	.	TRBV2	TGTGCCAGCAGGAGCGGGGGAACCCAGTTCTTC	CASRSGGTQFF
17	TRBJ2-7	TRBD2	.	TRBV7-2	TGTGCCAGCAGCTCCCCGAGCGGGATCGGGGAGACCTACGAGCAGTACTTC	CASSSPSGIGETYEQYF
16	TRBJ1-4	.	.	TRBV28	TGTGCCAGCAGTTCCATCCGGTCTCGCAAGAATGAAAAACTGTTTTTT	CASSSIRSRKNEKLFF
14	TRBJ2-1	.	.	TRBV7-9	TGTGCCAGCAGCTTAGGGACAGCGTGGAATGAGCAGTTCTTC	CASSLGTAWNEQFF
15	TRBJ2-7	TRBD2	.	TRBV28	TGTGCCAGCAGTTATAGACTAGCGGCAACCTACGAGCAGTACTTC	CASSYRLAATYEQYF
16	TRBJ1-1	TRBD1	.	TRBV6-5	TGTGCCAGCAGTTACATCCGGACAGGGGGTAACACTGAAGCTTTCTTT	CASSYIRTGGNTEAFF
16	TRBJ2-7	.	.	TRBV5-4	TGTGCCAGCAGTTCCCCGGGTCGGGTTGGCTCCTACGAGCAGTACTTC	CASSSPGRVGSYEQYF
12	TRBJ2-7	TRBD1	once	TRBV18	TGTGCCAGTACAGGACAGGGGACCGAGCAGTACTTC	CASTGQGTEQYF
15	TRBJ1-4	TRBD1	.	TRBV18	TGTGCCAGCTCACCAAGCAGGGGGCGGCTTGAAAAACTGTTTTTT	CASSPSRGRLEKLFF
16	TRBJ2-7	TRBD1	.	TRBV4-2	TGTGCCAGCAGCCAAGATCCCGGGACAGCACTCTACGAGCAGTACTTC	CASSQDPGTALYEQYF
19	TRBJ1-2	.	.	TRBV28	TGTGCCAGCAGTCAAAGTAGGGGGTTTAGGGCCCACCTGTTCTATGGCTACACCTTC	CASSQSRGFRAHLFYGYTF
15	TRBJ2-1	.	.	TRBV4-3	TGCGCCAGCAGCCAAGAAGCCAGGGGCGGGAATGAGCAGTTCTTC	CASSQEARGGNEQFF
13	TRBJ1-1	.	.	TRBV7-2	TGTGCCAGCAGCTTACCCCAGGGGAATGAAGCTTTCTTT	CASSLPQGNEAFF
15	TRBJ2-5	.	.	TRBV7-2	TGTGCCAGCAGCTTTTTTCAGCGTGGTCAAGAGACCCAGTACTTC	CASSFFQRGQETQYF